This passage covers 7 T cell receptor beta chains from one sample sequenced in a study of blood T cell repertoires in COVID-19. Assay: immunoSEQ multiplex PCR; the TCRdb copy retains only in-frame clones and omits some. The top ten hold almost 1.5% of the sample, which has 410,000 or so clones, around 86% seen once. Sequenced: peripheral blood. These receptors were obtained from a woman aged 25 to 39 with active or convalescent COVID-19.

This clone was seen once. V gene TRBV19 combines with J gene TRBJ2-1, with TRBD2 as a possible D gene (6 bases). V lost 3 bases, J lost 6 bases, and 15 bases lay in between. The germline gives CDR1 LNHDA, CDR2 SQIVND (reference sequence). The CDR3 spans 15 residues. The chain's CDR3 is CASSIPGTARNEQFF. DNA of the CDR3: TGTGCCAGTAGTATCCCCGGGACTGCCCGCAATGAGCAGTTCTTC. Complete variable domain (other parts from reference TRBV19 and TRBJ2-1): DGGITQSPKYLFRKEGQNVTLSCEQNLNHDAMYWYRQDPGQGLRLIYYSQIVNDFQKGDIAEGYSVSREKKESFPLTVTSAQKNPTAFYLCASSIPGTARNEQFFGPGTRLTVL.

CDR3 amino acids: CASRHRGLNTEAFF. CDR3 in DNA: TGTGCCAGCAGGCACAGGGGTCTGAACACTGAAGCTTTCTTT. V is TRBV2 and J is TRBJ1-1; TRBD1 matches at 7 bases. The germline V gene encodes CDR1 SNHLY and CDR2 FYNNEI. The V and J ends lost 6 bases and 0 bases, in that order; junction bases with no gene match: 4. There are 14 residues in the CDR3.

The V call is TRBV4-1, the J call TRBJ1-1; maybe TRBD1 (5 bases). Trimming removed 3 bases from V and 2 bases from J, with 13 bases in between. Per the germline V gene, CDR1 is MGHRA and CDR2 is YSYEKL. The CDR3 is 15 residues long. The CDR3: CASSHDGTGNTEAFF. The CDR3 DNA follows: TGCGCCAGCAGCCACGATGGCACAGGTAACACTGAAGCTTTCTTT.

The rearrangement links TRBV14 to TRBJ2-7; 12 bases map to TRBD2. Per germline, CDR1 SGHDN and CDR2 FVKESK. V lost 4 bases, J lost 5 bases, and 9 bases stayed unmatched. The CDR3 is made up of 16 amino acids. The CDR3 region has the DNA TGTGCCAGCAGCCCGCCGGGGACTAGCGGGTTCCACGAGCAGTACTTC. Amino acids: CASSPPGTSGFHEQYF.

This rearrangement joins TRBV2 to TRBJ2-1; perhaps TRBD2 as D (6 bases). Deletions cut 4 bases from V and 4 bases from J, with 11 bases between. Germline V CDR1 and CDR2: SNHLY, FYNNEI. CDR3 length: 14 amino acids. The CDR3: CASSVSGLYNEQFF. The CDR3 nucleotides are TGTGCCAGCAGTGTTTCCGGACTATACAATGAGCAGTTCTTC.

V usage is TRBV2 and J usage is TRBJ2-7; 12 bases match TRBD2. Germline CDR1 and CDR2: SNHLY and FYNNEI. V lost 8 bases and J lost 0; bases outside the gene matches: 17. This CDR3 has 19 amino acids. CDR3 sequence: CASFGVGASGREGSYEQYF. The CDR3 coding sequence is TGTGCCAGCTTTGGTGTTGGGGCTAGCGGGAGGGAGGGCTCCTACGAGCAGTACTTC.

The chain has TRBV29-1 and TRBJ1-1, with a possible D match to TRBD1 (6 bases). The CDR3 length is 13 residues. The V end was cut by 7 bases, the J end by 2 bases, with 14 bases between. Germline CDR1 is SQVTM and CDR2 is ANQGSEA. CDR3 amino acids: CSAQGQINTEAFF. CDR3 DNA: TGCAGCGCCCAAGGACAGATTAACACTGAAGCTTTCTTT.